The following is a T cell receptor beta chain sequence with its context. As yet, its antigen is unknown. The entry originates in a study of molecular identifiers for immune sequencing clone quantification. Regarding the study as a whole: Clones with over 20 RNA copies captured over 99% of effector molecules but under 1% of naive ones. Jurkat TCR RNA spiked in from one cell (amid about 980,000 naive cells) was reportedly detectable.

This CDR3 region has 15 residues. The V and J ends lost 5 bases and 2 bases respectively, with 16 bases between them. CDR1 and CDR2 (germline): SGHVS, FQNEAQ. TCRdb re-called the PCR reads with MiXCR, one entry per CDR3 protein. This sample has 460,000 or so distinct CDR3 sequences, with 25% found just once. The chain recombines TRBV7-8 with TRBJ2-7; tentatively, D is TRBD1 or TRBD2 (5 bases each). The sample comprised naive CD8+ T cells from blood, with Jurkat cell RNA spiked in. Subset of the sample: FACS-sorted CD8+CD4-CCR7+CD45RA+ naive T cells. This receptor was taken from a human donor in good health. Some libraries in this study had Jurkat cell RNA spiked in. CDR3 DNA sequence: TGTGCCAGCAGCGTCCTTGGGGGAAACACCTACGAGCAGTACTTC. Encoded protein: CASSVLGGNTYEQYF.